The 23 T cell receptor beta chains in this list originate from one sample, sequenced in a study of blood T cells in healthy people across ages. The authors ran a second PCR of roughly 6 to 12 cycles using a sample-barcoded 5' primer and a J-beta primer mix. TCRdb reprocessed the 5' RACE reads with MiXCR, giving one entry per CDR3 protein. This table has roughly 730,000 distinct CDR3 sequences, roughly 50% appearing once. The sample taken for sequencing was blood. Receptors were obtained from a man aged 40-49 years in good health.

This chain uses TRBV3-1 with TRBJ2-1, with TRBD2 as a possible D gene (6 bases). Deletions cut 0 bases from V and 5 bases from J, with 11 bases between. The CDR3 has 15 amino acids. CDR1 and CDR2 from the germline V gene are LGHDT and YNNKEL (reference sequence). The CDR3 bases are TGTGCCAGCAGCCAAGATAGGGGAGGAGACAATGAGCAGTTCTTC. Its translation is CASSQDRGGDNEQFF.

This clonotype came up a few times. The gene calls are TRBV29-1 and TRBJ2-5; TRBD1 is a possible D gene (6 bases). Trimming removed 5 bases at V and 1 base at J, with 14 bases between. This CDR3 is 14 amino acids long. The germline V gene encodes CDR1 SQVTM and CDR2 ANQGSEA. The DNA of the CDR3 is TGCAGCGTTTCGATTTCAGGGGCCCAAGAGACCCAGTACTTC. Translating gives CSVSISGAQETQYF.

This clonotype has just one count. CDR3 sequence reads: CASTYTASGSQETQYF. The CDR3 DNA reads as TGTGCCAGCACCTACACGGCTAGCGGAAGCCAAGAGACCCAGTACTTC. V usage is TRBV6-2 or TRBV6-3 and J usage is TRBJ2-5, with 7 bases lining up with TRBD2. The V and J ends lost 7 bases and 1 base, in that order; junction bases with no gene match: 12. This CDR3 has 16 residues. The V gene's germline CDR1 is MNHEY and CDR2 SVGEGT.

V usage is TRBV6-1 and J usage is TRBJ2-3; D not certain. Germline V gene sequence: CDR1 MNHNS, CDR2 SASEGT. V was pared by 1 base and J by 1 base, with 15 bases between. This CDR3 comprises 17 residues. CDR3 region: CASSEGISSSGTDTQYF. Here the CDR3 DNA reads TGTGCCAGCAGTGAAGGGATAAGTTCATCCGGCACAGATACGCAGTATTTT.

This clonotype came up a few times. The genes are TRBV7-3 and TRBJ2-3; TRBD2 agrees at 7 bases. Germline loops: CDR1 SGHTA, CDR2 FQGTGA. V trimming: 5 bases; J trimming: 0 bases; junction bases outside the gene matches: 2. The CDR3 totals 14 residues. The CDR3 is CASSTGLSTDTQYF. The CDR3, as DNA: TGTGCCAGCAGCACGGGACTAAGCACAGATACGCAGTATTTT.

This clonotype was recorded a few times. The chain couples TRBV9 to TRBJ2-5, with no clear D. Trimming removed 0 bases from V and 2 bases from J, with 8 bases in between. The CDR3 length is 14 residues. Germline V lookup: CDR1 SGDLS, CDR2 YYNGEE. CDR3 residues: CASSVGASQETQYF. The DNA for the CDR3 is TGTGCCAGCAGCGTAGGGGCTTCTCAAGAGACCCAGTACTTC.

The rearrangement uses TRBV20-1 and TRBJ2-2; D is unclear. V was cut by 1 base and J by 0 bases, with 6 bases left in between. The CDR3 has 14 residues. Germline-derived CDR1 and CDR2 are DFQATT and SNEGSKA (reference sequence). CDR3 sequence: CSARGPSNTGELFF. The CDR3 DNA reads as TGCAGTGCTAGAGGTCCATCGAACACCGGGGAGCTGTTTTTT.

V gene TRBV10-3 combines with J gene TRBJ2-1; 7 nucleotides match TRBD1. The J call could be wrong; TRBJ2-7 is a better fit for the DNA end. Germline assignment: CDR1 ENHRY and CDR2 SYGVKD. The CDR3 runs to 12 residues. CDR3: CAISGTDNEQYF. The CDR3 DNA is TGTGCCATCAGCGGGACAGACAATGAGCAGTACTTC.

The rearrangement links TRBV7-2 to TRBJ2-5; D is possibly TRBD1 (6 bases). This CDR3 region has 16 residues. Germline values: CDR1 SGHTA, CDR2 FQGNSA. The V gene lost 1 base and the J gene lost 11 bases, with 23 bases spanning the gap. The CDR3 DNA reads TGTGCCAGCAGCTTAGAAGCAGGGGCGGGCTACAATGAGCAGTACTTC. It codes for CASSLEAGAGYNEQYF.

The V and J genes are TRBV28 and TRBJ1-2, with D uncertain. V gave up 1 base and J gave up 4 bases, with 4 bases separating them. The CDR3 loop spans 12 amino acids. The V gene's germline CDR1 is MDHEN and CDR2 SYDVKM. The CDR3 spells CASSLSPYGYTF. The DNA of the CDR3 is TGTGCCAGCAGTTTATCTCCCTATGGCTACACCTTC.

The chain carries TRBV20-1 and TRBJ2-1; D possibly corresponds to TRBD1 (5 bases). Germline CDR1 is DFQATT and CDR2 is SNEGSKA (reference sequence). The CDR3 sequence is 15 residues long. Trimming cost V 3 bases and J 1 base, with 13 bases left between them. The CDR3 is CSARGQGLSYNEQFF. Here the CDR3 DNA reads TGCAGTGCTAGGGGTCAGGGTTTGTCCTACAATGAGCAGTTCTTC.

This clonotype was seen a handful of times. The chain is built from TRBV7-3 and TRBJ1-2; TRBD1 might be the D (5 bases). The CDR3 has 14 residues. The V end lost 3 bases, the J end lost 7 bases, and 15 bases lay between the germline ends. Looked up from germline, CDR1 is SGHTA and CDR2 is FQGTGA. CDR3 in amino acids: CASSFGGTPGGYTF. The CDR3 nucleotides read TGTGCCAGCAGCTTTGGGGGGACCCCTGGTGGCTACACCTTC.

This clonotype was detected only a few times. V and J are TRBV5-1 and TRBJ2-7; D is possibly TRBD1 (5 bases). V was cut by 5 bases and J by 6 bases, with 21 bases left in between. This CDR3 spans 15 amino acids. The germline V gene encodes CDR1 SGHRS and CDR2 YFSETQ. The CDR3 sequence is CASSYPRAWSCEQYF. DNA of the CDR3: TGCGCCAGCAGTTACCCCAGGGCATGGTCGTGCGAGCAGTACTTC.

The chain employs TRBV14 and TRBJ2-7; D is unresolved. This CDR3 is 16 amino acids long. Per the germline V gene, CDR1 is SGHDN and CDR2 is FVKESK. V was shortened by 1 base and J by 2 bases, with 15 bases between the two germline ends. CDR3 sequence: CASSQVRHPAPYEQYF. The CDR3 region has the DNA TGTGCCAGCAGCCAAGTTCGGCACCCCGCTCCCTACGAGCAGTACTTC.

The chain uses TRBV2 and TRBJ2-3, with D perhaps TRBD2 (5 bases). Trimming shortened V by 4 bases and J by 6 bases, and 14 bases separated the two germline ends. CDR1 SNHLY and CDR2 FYNNEI come from the germline V gene. The CDR3 is 14 residues long. The CDR3 DNA follows: TGTGCCAGCAGTGCAGCATTCACGGGGGATACGCAGTATTTT. Translating it yields CASSAAFTGDTQYF. Full variable domain (missing parts from reference TRBV2 and TRBJ2-3): EPEVTQTPSHQVTQMGQEVILRCVPISNHLYFYWYRQILGQKVEFLVSFYNNEISEKSEIFDDQFSVERPDGSNFTLKIRSTKLEDSAMYFCASSAAFTGDTQYFGPGTRLTVL.

The chain couples TRBV27 to TRBJ1-2; tentative D call: TRBD1 (5 bases). CDR3 length equals 13 residues. Germline V lookup: CDR1 MNHEY, CDR2 SMNVEV (reference sequence). Trimming shortened V by 0 bases and J by 8 bases, and 10 bases separated the two germline ends. The chain's CDR3 is CASSLSRGDGYTF. CDR3 nucleotides: TGTGCCAGCAGTTTATCGAGAGGGGACGGCTACACCTTC.

The rearrangement links TRBV5-1 to TRBJ2-1; TRBD2 aligns across 7 bases. This CDR3 has 14 amino acids. Germline-derived CDR1 and CDR2 are SGHRS and YFSETQ. V shed 4 bases, J shed 9 bases, and the junction held 10 bases outside the gene matches. Written as DNA, the CDR3 is TGCGCCAGCAGCCCCGGGGGGAGGGGCAGTGAGCAGTTCTTC. The encoded protein is CASSPGGRGSEQFF. The whole variable domain, remainder taken from reference TRBV5-1 and TRBJ2-1, is KAGVTQTPRYLIKTRGQQVTLSCSPISGHRSVSWYQQTPGQGLQFLFEYFSETQRNKGNFPGRFSGRQFSNSRSEMNVSTLELGDSALYLCASSPGGRGSEQFFGPGTRLTVL.

The sample holds one count of this clonotype. This chain uses TRBV25-1 with TRBJ2-6; D is ambiguous. V was trimmed by 1 base and J by 0 bases, leaving 7 bases between them. The CDR3 is made up of 16 amino acids. CDR1 MGHDK and CDR2 SYGVNS come from the germline V gene. CDR3 amino acids: CASSESGISGANVLTF. CDR3 sequence (DNA): TGTGCCAGCAGTGAATCGGGCATCTCTGGGGCCAACGTCCTGACTTTC.

The rearrangement joins TRBV27 to TRBJ1-2, with D possibly matching TRBD1 (5 bases). This CDR3 contains 15 residues. Germline V gene sequence: CDR1 MNHEY, CDR2 SMNVEV (reference sequence). The ends were cut back, 7 bases at V and 8 bases at J, with 23 bases in the middle. This chain's CDR3 is CASMSLSGGVGGYTF. CDR3 nucleotide sequence: TGTGCCAGCATGAGTCTCTCGGGGGGTGTAGGCGGCTACACCTTC.

This chain uses TRBV4-2 with TRBJ1-1; D unresolved. V lost 4 bases and J lost 1, with 10 bases in between. Germline V gives CDR1 LGHNA, CDR2 YNFKEQ. The CDR3 loop spans 14 amino acids. DNA of the CDR3: TGTGCCAGCAGCCCAACCCTCGAGAACACTGAAGCTTTCTTT. Protein sequence: CASSPTLENTEAFF.

Details on this clonotype: A read error may produce the germline difference seen at one junction end. The chain couples TRBV7-7 to TRBJ2-5; 9 bases agree with TRBD1. Matching the DNA end better, TRBJ2-7 makes the J call doubtful. The CDR3 contains 15 residues. CDR1 SSHAT and CDR2 FNYEAQ come from the germline V gene (reference sequence). In DNA form, the CDR3 reads TGTGTCAGCAGCATGTCAAAGGGACAGGGCCACGAGCAGTACTTC. This sequence encodes CVSSMSKGQGHEQYF.

The chain joins TRBV29-1 to TRBJ2-1, with a tentative D call TRBD2 (6 bases). Germline loops: CDR1 SQVTM, CDR2 ANQGSEA. Trimming shortened V by 4 bases and J by 6 bases, and 10 bases separated the two germline ends. The CDR3 contains 12 residues. CDR3 DNA: TGCAGCGTTGTGGCTAGCGTCAATGAGCAGTTCTTC. Translating it yields CSVVASVNEQFF.

V gene TRBV20-1 combines with J gene TRBJ1-1, with no clear D. The CDR3 loop spans 13 amino acids. CDR1 and CDR2 (germline): DFQATT, SNEGSKA (reference sequence). Trimming pared 7 bases from V and 1 base from J, leaving 13 bases between. The CDR3 DNA follows: TGCAGTGTCTTACCCTGGGCGAACACTGAAGCTTTCTTT. Amino acid sequence: CSVLPWANTEAFF.